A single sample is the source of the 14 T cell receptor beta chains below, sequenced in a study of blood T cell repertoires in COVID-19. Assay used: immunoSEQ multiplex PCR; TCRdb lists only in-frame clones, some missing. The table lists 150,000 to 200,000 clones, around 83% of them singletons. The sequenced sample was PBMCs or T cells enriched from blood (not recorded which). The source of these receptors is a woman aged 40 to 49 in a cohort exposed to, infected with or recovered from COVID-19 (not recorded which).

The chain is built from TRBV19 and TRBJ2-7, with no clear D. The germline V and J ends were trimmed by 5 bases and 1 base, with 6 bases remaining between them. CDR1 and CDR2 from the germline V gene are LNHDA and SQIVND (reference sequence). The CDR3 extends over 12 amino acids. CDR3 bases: TGTGCCAGTAGTGACGGGTCCTACGAGCAGTACTTC. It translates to CASSDGSYEQYF.

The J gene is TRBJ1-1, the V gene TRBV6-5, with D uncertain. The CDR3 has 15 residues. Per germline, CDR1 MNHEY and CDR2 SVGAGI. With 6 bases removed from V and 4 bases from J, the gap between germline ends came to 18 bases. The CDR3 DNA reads TGTGCCAGCAGCTTTCAGAGCATTGCTAGCACTGAAGCTTTCTTT. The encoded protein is CASSFQSIASTEAFF.

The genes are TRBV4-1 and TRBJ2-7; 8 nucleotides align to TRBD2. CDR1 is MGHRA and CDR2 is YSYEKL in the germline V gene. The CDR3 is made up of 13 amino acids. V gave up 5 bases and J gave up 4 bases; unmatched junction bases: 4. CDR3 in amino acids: CASSSREGYEQYF. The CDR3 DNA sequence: TGCGCCAGCAGCTCCCGGGAGGGGTACGAGCAGTACTTC.

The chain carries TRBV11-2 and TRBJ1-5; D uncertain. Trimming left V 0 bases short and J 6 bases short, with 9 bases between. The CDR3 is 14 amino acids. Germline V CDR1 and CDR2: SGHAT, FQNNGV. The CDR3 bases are TGTGCCAGCAGCTTAGATTTGAGGGTTCAGCCCCAGCATTTT. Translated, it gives CASSLDLRVQPQHF.

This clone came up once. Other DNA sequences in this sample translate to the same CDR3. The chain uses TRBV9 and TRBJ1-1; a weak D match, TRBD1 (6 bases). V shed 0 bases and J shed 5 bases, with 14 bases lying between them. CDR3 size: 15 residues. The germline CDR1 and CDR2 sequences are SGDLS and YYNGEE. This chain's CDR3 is CASSVAGGGRTEAFF. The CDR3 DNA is TGTGCCAGCAGCGTAGCTGGCGGGGGGCGAACTGAAGCTTTCTTT.

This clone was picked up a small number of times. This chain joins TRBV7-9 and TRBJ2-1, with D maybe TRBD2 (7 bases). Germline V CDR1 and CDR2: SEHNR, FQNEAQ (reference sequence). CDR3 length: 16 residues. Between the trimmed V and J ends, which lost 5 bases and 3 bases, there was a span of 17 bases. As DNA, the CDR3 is TGTGCCAGCAGCCAGGGGAGGGCGGGCCACTACAATGAGCAGTTCTTC. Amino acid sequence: CASSQGRAGHYNEQFF.

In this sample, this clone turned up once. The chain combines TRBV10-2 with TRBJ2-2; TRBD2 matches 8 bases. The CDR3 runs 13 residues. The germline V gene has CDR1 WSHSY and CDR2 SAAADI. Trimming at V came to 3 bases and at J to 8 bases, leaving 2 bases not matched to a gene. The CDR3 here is CASSDRLAGELFF. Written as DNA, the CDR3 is TGCGCCAGCAGTGATCGACTAGCGGGGGAGCTGTTTTTT.

CDR3 coding DNA: TGTGCCAGCAGTTTATGGGGAGGCCACGAAAAACTGTTTTTT. This encodes CASSLWGGHEKLFF. The V gene is TRBV27, the J gene TRBJ1-4; no definite D call. Germline V CDR1 and CDR2: MNHEY, SMNVEV (reference sequence). V lost 1 base to trimming and J lost 8 bases, with 11 bases between them. The CDR3 has 14 residues.

CDR3 amino acids: CSVSVVGLSYEQYF. The CDR3 coding sequence is TGCAGCGTTTCGGTTGTGGGGCTATCCTACGAGCAGTACTTC. The rearrangement links TRBV29-1 to TRBJ2-7, with D perhaps TRBD1 (5 bases). This CDR3 has 14 amino acids. In germline, CDR1 is SQVTM, CDR2 ANQGSEA. Trimming removed 5 bases at V and 1 base at J, with 15 bases between.

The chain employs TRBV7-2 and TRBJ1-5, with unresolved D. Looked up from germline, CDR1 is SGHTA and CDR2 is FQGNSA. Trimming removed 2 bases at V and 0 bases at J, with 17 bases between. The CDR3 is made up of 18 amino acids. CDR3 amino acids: CASSLLSGRTDSNQPQHF. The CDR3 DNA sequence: TGTGCCAGCAGCTTATTGTCCGGGAGAACCGATAGCAATCAGCCCCAGCATTTT.

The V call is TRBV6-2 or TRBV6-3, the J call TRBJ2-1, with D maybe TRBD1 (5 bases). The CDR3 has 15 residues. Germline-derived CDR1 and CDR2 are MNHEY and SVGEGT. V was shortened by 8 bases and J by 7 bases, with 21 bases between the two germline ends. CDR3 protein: CASGPRVARSNEQFF. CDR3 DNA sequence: TGTGCCAGCGGCCCCAGGGTAGCTCGTAGTAATGAGCAGTTCTTC.

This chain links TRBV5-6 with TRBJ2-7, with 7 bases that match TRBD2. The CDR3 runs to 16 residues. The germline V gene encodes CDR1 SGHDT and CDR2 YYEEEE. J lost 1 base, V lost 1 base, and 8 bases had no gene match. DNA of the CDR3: TGTGCCAGCAGCTTGTTTGGCGGGAGAACGTCCTACGAGCAGTACTTC. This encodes CASSLFGGRTSYEQYF. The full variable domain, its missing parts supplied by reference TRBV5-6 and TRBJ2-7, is DAGVTQSPTHLIKTRGQQVTLRCSPKSGHDTVSWYQQALGQGPQFIFQYYEEEERQRGNFPDRFSGHQFPNYSSELNVNALLLGDSALYLCASSLFGGRTSYEQYFGPGTRLTVT.

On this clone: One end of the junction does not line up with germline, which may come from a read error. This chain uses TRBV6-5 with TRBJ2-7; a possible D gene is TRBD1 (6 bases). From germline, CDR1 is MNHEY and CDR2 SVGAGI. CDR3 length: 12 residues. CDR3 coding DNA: TGTGCCAGCAGTCCAGGGGTGTACGGGCAGTACTTC. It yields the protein CASSPGVYGQYF.

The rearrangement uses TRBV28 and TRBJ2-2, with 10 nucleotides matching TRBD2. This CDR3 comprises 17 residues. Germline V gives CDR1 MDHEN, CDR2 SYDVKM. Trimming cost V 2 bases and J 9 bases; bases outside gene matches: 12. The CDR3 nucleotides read TGTGCCAGCAGTTTAAGAGATAGCGGGGGGCCGCCGAGGGAGCTGTTTTTT. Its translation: CASSLRDSGGPPRELFF.